This T cell receptor beta chain was identified in a study of cytomegalovirus exposure and HLA in healthy donors. On the study more broadly: A data release that came early held 80 million to 95 million unique TCRs from HLA-typed donors.

V lost 9 bases to trimming and J lost 2 bases; unmatched junction nucleotides: 15. The germline gives CDR1 SGDLS, CDR2 YYNGEE. This CDR3 comprises 17 residues. Comment on this clone: The target antigen is unknown.

60 Vbeta and 13 Jbeta primers were used in PCR. Libraries were prepared by immunoSEQ multiplex PCR; TCRdb keeps only in-frame clonotypes and omits some of them. The data contain around 130,000 clones, around four fifths of them seen just once; the ten biggest clones take up over 4.5%. Study-level findings and limits: Most TCR sequences were seen very rarely across donors, but some public TCRs occurred in many.

V is TRBV9 and J is TRBJ2-1; 9 bases agree with TRBD1. The material sequenced was PBMCs. The source of this sequence is a middle-aged woman in good health and CMV-seropositive. This CDR3 is CAIHRGQAGPPYNEQFF. For the CDR3, the DNA is TGTGCCATCCACAGGGGGCAAGCGGGCCCGCCCTACAATGAGCAGTTCTTC.